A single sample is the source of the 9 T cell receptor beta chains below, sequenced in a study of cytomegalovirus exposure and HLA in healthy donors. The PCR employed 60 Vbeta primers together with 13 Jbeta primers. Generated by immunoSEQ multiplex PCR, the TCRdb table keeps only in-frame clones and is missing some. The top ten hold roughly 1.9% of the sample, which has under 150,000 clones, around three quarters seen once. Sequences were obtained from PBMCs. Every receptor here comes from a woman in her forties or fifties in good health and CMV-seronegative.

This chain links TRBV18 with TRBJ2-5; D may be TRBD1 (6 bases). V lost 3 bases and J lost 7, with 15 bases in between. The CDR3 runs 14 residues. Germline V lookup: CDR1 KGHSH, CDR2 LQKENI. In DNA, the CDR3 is TGTGCCAGCTCACCGGGCAGCAGCAGGGGGACCCAGTACTTC. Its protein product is CASSPGSSRGTQYF.

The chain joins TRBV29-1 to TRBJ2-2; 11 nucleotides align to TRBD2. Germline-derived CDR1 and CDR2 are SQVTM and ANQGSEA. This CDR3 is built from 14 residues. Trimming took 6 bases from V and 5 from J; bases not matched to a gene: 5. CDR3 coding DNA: TGCAGCGTGGGGGGACTAGCGGAAACCGGGGAGCTGTTTTTT. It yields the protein CSVGGLAETGELFF.

CDR3 DNA sequence: TGTGCCAGCAGTCCACCTTCGGGACTAGCGGGGGGCCGTACGCAGTATTTT. Translating it yields CASSPPSGLAGGRTQYF. The rearrangement joins TRBV27 to TRBJ2-3, with 15 nucleotides matching TRBD2. The CDR3 runs to 17 residues. Germline assignment: CDR1 MNHEY and CDR2 SMNVEV (reference sequence). V was pared by 5 bases and J by 8 bases, with 11 bases of the junction left unmatched.

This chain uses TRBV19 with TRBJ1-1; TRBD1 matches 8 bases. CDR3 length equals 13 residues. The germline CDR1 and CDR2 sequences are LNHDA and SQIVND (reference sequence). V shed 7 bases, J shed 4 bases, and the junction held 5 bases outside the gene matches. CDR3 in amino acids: CASTTTGGTEAFF. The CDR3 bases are TGTGCCAGTACTACCACAGGGGGCACTGAAGCTTTCTTT.

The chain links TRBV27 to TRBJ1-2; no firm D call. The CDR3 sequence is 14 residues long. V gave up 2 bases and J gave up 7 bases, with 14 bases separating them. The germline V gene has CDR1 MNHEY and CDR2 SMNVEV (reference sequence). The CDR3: CASSLGRGFSGYTF. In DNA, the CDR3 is TGTGCCAGCAGTTTAGGGCGGGGATTCAGTGGCTACACCTTC.

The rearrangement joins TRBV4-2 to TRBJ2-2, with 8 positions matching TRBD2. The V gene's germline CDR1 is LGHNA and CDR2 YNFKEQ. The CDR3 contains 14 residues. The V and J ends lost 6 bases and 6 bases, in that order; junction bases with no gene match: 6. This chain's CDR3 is CASRPTSASGELFF. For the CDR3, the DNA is TGTGCCAGCAGACCGACTAGCGCTTCCGGGGAGCTGTTTTTT.

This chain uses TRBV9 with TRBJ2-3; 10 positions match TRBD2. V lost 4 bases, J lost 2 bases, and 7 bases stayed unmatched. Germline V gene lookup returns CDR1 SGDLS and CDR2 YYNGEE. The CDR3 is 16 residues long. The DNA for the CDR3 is TGTGCCAGCAGCATCATAGCGGGAGGCGCCACAGATACGCAGTATTTT. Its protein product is CASSIIAGGATDTQYF.

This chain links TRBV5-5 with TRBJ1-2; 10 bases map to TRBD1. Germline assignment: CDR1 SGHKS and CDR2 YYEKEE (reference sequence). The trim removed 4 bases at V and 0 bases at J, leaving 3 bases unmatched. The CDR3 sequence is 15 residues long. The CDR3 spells CASSGGQGPNYGYTF. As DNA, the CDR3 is TGTGCCAGCAGCGGGGGACAGGGGCCTAACTATGGCTACACCTTC.

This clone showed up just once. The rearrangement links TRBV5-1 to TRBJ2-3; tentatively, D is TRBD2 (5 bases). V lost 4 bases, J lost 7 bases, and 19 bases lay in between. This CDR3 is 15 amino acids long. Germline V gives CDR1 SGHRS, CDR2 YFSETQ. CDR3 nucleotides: TGCGCCAGCAGCCCCTCCCCGGGGAGTGGTTATACGCAGTATTTT. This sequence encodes CASSPSPGSGYTQYF.